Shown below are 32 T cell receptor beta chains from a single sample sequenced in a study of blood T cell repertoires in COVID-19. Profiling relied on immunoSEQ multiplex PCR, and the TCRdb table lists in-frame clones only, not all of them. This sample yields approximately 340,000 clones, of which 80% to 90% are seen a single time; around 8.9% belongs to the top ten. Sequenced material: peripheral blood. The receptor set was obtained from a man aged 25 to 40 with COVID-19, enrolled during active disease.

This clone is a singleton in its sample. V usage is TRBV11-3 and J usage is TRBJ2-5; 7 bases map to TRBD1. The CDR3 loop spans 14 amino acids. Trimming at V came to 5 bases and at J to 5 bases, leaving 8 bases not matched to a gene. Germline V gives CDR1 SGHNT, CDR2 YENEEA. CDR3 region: CASSQSGGRETQYF. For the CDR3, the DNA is TGTGCCAGCAGCCAATCAGGGGGTAGGGAGACCCAGTACTTC. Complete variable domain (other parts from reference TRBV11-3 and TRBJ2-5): EAGVVQSPRYKIIEKKQPVAFWCNPISGHNTLYWYLQNLGQGPELLIRYENEEAVDDSQLPKDRFSAERLKGVDSTLKIQPAELGDSAVYLCASSQSGGRETQYFGPGTRLLVL.

CDR3 loop: CASARGELQETQYF. CDR3 coding DNA: TGTGCTAGTGCAAGAGGAGAGCTCCAAGAGACCCAGTACTTC. The chain links TRBV12-5 to TRBJ2-5; unclear D gene. This CDR3 is 14 amino acids long. Germline V CDR1 and CDR2: LGHNT, FRNRAP. The V end was cut by 7 bases, the J end by 1 base, with 13 bases between.

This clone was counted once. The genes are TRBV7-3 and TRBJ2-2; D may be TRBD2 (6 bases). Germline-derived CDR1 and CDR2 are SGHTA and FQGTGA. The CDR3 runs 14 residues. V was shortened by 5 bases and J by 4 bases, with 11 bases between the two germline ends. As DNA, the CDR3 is TGTGCCAGCAGCCCGGGACTTAGCACCGGGGAGCTGTTTTTT. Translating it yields CASSPGLSTGELFF.

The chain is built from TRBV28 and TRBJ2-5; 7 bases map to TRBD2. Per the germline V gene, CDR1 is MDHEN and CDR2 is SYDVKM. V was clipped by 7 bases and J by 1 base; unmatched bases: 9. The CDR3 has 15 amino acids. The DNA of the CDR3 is TGTGCCAGCAAGGAGGCTAGCGGTCTCCAAGAGACCCAGTACTTC. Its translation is CASKEASGLQETQYF. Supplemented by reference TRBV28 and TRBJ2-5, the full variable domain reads DVKVTQSSRYLVKRTGEKVFLECVQDMDHENMFWYRQDPGLGLRLIYFSYDVKMKEKGDIPEGYSVSREKKERFSLILESASTNQTSMYLCASKEASGLQETQYFGPGTRLLVL.

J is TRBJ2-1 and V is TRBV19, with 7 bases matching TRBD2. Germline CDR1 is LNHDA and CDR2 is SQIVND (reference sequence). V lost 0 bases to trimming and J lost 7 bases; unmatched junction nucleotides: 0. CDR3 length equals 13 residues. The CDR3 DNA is TGTGCCAGTAGTATAGAGGGACTAAATGAGCAGTTCTTC. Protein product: CASSIEGLNEQFF. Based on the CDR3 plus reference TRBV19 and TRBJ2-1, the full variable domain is DGGITQSPKYLFRKEGQNVTLSCEQNLNHDAMYWYRQDPGQGLRLIYYSQIVNDFQKGDIAEGYSVSREKKESFPLTVTSAQKNPTAFYLCASSIEGLNEQFFGPGTRLTVL.

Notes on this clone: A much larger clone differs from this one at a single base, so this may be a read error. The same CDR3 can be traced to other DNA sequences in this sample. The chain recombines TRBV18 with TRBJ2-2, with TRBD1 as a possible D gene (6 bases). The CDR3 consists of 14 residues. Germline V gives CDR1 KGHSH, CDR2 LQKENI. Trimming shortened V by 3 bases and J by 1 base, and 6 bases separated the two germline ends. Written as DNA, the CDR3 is TGTGCCAGCTCACCGGGACAGAACACCGGGGAGCTGTTTTTT. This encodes CASSPGQNTGELFF.

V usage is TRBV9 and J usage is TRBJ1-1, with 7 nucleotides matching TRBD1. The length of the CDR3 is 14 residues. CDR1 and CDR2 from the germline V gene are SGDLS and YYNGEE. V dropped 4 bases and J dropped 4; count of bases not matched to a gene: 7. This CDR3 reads CASSSAGGSTEAFF. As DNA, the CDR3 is TGTGCCAGCAGCTCGGCAGGGGGGAGCACTGAAGCTTTCTTT.

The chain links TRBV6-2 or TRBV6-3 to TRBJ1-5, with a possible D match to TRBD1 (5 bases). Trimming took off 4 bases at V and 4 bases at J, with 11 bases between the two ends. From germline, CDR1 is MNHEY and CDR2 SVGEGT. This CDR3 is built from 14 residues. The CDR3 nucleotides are TGTGCCAGCAGTTCCGCGGGGGGGAATCAGCCCCAGCATTTT. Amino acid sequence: CASSSAGGNQPQHF.

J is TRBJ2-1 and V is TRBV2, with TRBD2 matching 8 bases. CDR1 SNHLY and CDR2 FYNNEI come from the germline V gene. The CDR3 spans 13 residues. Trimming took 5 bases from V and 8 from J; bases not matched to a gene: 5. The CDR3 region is CASSREGGDEQFF. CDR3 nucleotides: TGTGCCAGCAGTCGGGAGGGGGGGGATGAGCAGTTCTTC.

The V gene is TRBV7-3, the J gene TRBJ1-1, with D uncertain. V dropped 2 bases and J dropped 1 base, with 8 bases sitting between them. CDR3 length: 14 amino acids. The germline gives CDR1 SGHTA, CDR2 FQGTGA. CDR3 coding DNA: TGTGCCAGCAGCTTATATCCGGGGAACACTGAAGCTTTCTTT. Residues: CASSLYPGNTEAFF.

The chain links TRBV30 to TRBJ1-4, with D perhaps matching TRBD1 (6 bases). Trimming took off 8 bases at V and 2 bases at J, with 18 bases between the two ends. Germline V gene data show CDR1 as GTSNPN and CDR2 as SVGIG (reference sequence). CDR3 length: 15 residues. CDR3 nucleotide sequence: TGTGCCCTAACGAGCGGGGGGCGGACTAATGAAAAACTGTTTTTT. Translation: CALTSGGRTNEKLFF.

CDR3 nucleotide sequence: TGTGCCAGCAGTTACTCTCCGTCAAGCGGGGACTACGAGCAGTACTTC. Protein product: CASSYSPSSGDYEQYF. The chain links TRBV6-5 to TRBJ2-7, with 7 bases lining up with TRBD2. Trimming cost V 0 bases and J 3 bases; bases outside gene matches: 8. The CDR3 is 16 residues long. Germline V gives CDR1 MNHEY, CDR2 SVGAGI.

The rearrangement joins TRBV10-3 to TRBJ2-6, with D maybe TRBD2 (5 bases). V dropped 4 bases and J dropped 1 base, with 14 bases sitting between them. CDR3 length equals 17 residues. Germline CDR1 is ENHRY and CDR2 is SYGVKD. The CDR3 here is CAISVATGYSGANVLTF. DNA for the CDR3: TGTGCCATCAGTGTTGCGACGGGATATTCTGGGGCCAACGTCCTGACTTTC.

CDR3 DNA: TGTGCCAGCTGTCCGGGACAGGGATTTGGCTACACCTTC. This codes for CASCPGQGFGYTF. The genes are TRBV28 and TRBJ1-2, with 9 bases lining up with TRBD1. Per the germline V gene, CDR1 is MDHEN and CDR2 is SYDVKM. This CDR3 has 13 amino acids. With 8 bases clipped from V and 7 bases from J, the junction kept 8 bases outside the gene matches.

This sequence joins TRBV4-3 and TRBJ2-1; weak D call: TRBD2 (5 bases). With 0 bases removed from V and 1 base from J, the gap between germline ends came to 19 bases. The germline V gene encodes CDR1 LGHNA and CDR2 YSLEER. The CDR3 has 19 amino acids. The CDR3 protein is CASSQDLLRTRSSYNEQFF. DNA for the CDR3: TGCGCCAGCAGCCAAGACTTACTACGAACTAGGAGTTCCTACAATGAGCAGTTCTTC.

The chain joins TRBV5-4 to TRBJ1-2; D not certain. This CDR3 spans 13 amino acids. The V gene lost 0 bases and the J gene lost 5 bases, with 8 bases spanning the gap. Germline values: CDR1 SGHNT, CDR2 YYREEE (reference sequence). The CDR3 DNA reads TGTGCCAGCAGCTTGGCATCAGGATATGGCTACACCTTC. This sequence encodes CASSLASGYGYTF.

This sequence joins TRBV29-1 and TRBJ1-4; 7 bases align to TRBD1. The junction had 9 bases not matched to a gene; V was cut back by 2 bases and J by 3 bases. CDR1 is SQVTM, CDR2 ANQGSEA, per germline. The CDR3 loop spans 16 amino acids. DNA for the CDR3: TGCAGCGTTGAACTCCCCACAGGGGTATCTAATGAAAAACTGTTTTTT. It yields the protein CSVELPTGVSNEKLFF.

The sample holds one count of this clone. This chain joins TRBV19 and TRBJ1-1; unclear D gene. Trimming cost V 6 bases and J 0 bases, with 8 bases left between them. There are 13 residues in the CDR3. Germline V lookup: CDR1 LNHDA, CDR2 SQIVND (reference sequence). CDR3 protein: CASRWALNTEAFF. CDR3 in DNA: TGTGCCAGTAGGTGGGCACTGAACACTGAAGCTTTCTTT.

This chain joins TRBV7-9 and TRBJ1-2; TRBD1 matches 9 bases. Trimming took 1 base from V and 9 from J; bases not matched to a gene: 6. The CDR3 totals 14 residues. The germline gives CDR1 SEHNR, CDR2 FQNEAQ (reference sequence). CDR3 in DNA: TGTGCCAGCAGCTTAGGGGACAGGGTCGGTAGCTACACCTTC. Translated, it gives CASSLGDRVGSYTF.

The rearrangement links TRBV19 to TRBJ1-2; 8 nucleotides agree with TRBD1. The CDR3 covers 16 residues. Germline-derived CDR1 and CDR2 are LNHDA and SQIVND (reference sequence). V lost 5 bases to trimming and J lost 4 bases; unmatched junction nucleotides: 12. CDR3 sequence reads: CASSLMDRAPGYGYTF. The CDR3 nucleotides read TGTGCCAGTAGTCTAATGGACAGGGCCCCTGGCTATGGCTACACCTTC.

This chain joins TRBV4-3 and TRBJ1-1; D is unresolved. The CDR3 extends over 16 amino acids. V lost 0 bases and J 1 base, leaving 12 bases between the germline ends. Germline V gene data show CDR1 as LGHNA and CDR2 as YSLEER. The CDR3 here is CASSQDIASRNTEAFF. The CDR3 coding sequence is TGCGCCAGCAGCCAAGATATAGCGTCGCGGAACACTGAAGCTTTCTTT.

As DNA, the CDR3 is TGTGCCAGCAGCCCCCGGACTAGCGGGACCTACGAGCAGTACTTC. This translates into CASSPRTSGTYEQYF. The chain is built from TRBV3-1 (or the pseudogene TRBV3-2) and TRBJ2-7; 12 bases are a match to TRBD2. The CDR3 is made up of 15 amino acids. The ends lost 4 bases at V and 2 bases at J; junction bases unmatched: 3. The germline V gene encodes CDR1 LGHDT and CDR2 YNNKEL (reference sequence).

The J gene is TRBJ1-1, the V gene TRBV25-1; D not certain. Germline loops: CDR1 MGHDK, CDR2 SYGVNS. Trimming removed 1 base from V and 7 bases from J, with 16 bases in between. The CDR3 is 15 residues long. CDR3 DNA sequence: TGTGCCAGCAGTGAATCGCTAAGGCCCCTAGGTGAAGCTTTCTTT. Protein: CASSESLRPLGEAFF.

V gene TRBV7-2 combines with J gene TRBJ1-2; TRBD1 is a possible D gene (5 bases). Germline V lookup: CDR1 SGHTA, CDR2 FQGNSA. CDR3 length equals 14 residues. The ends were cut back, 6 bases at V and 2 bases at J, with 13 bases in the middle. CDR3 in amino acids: CASSTGFTNYGYTF. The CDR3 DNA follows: TGTGCCAGCAGTACAGGTTTTACAAACTATGGCTACACCTTC. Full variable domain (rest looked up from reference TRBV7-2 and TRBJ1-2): GAGVSQSPSNKVTEKGKDVELRCDPISGHTALYWYRQSLGQGLEFLIYFQGNSAPDKSGLPSDRFSAERTGGSVSTLTIQRTQQEDSAVYLCASSTGFTNYGYTFGSGTRLTVV.

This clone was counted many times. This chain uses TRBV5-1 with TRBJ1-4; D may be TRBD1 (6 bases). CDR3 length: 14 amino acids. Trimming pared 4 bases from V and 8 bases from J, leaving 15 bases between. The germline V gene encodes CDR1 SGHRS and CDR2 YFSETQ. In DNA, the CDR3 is TGCGCCAGCAGCCCCGGGACATACAAAGAAAAACTGTTTTTT. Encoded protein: CASSPGTYKEKLFF.

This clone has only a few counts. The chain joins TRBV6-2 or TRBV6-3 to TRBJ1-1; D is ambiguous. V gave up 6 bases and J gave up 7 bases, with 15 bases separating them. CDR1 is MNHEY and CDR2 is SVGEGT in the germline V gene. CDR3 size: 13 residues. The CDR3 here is CASSTAEYYEAFF. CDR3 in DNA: TGTGCCAGCAGCACGGCGGAATATTATGAAGCTTTCTTT.

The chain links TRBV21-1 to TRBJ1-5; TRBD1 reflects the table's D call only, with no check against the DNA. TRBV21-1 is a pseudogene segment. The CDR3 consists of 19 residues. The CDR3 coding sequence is TGTGCCAGCTTTAGGAGGGACAGGGGGTACTTAAGAGGCAATCAGCCCCAGCATTTT. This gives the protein CASFRRDRGYLRGNQPQHF.

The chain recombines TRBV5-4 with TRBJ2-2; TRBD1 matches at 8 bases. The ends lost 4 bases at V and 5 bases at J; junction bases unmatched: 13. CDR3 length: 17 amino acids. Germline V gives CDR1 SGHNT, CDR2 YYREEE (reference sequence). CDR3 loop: CASSVDTGGRDTGELFF. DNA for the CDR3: TGTGCCAGCAGCGTTGACACAGGGGGTAGGGATACCGGGGAGCTGTTTTTT.

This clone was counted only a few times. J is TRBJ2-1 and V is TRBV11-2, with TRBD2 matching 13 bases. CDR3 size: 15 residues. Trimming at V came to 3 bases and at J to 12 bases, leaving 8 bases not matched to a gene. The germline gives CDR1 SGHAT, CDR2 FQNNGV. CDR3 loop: CASSFRLAGGVRQFF. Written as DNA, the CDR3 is TGTGCCAGCAGCTTCAGACTAGCGGGAGGTGTAAGGCAGTTCTTC. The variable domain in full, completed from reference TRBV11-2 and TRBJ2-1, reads EAGVAQSPRYKIIEKRQSVAFWCNPISGHATLYWYQQILGQGPKLLIQFQNNGVVDDSQLPKDRFSAERLKGVDSTLKIQPAKLEDSAVYLCASSFRLAGGVRQFFGPGTRLTVL.

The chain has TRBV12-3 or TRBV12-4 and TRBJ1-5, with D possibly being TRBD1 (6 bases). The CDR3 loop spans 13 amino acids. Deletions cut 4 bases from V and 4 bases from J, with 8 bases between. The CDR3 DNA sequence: TGTGCCAGCAGTTATACAGGGAATCAGCCCCAGCATTTT. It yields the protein CASSYTGNQPQHF.

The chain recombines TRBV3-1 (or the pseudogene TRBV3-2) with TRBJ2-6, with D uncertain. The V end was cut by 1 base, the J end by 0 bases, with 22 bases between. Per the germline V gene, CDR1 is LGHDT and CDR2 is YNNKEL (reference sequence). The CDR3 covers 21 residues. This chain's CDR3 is CASSQAVTSPPSNSGANVLTF. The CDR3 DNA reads TGTGCCAGCAGCCAAGCTGTAACTTCGCCCCCCTCTAACTCTGGGGCCAACGTCCTGACTTTC.

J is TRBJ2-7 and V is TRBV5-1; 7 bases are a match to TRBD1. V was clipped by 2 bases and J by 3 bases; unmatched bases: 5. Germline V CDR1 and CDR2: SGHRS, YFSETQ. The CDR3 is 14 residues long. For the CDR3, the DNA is TGCGCCAGCAGCTTCCACCGGGACAGCTACGAGCAGTACTTC. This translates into CASSFHRDSYEQYF.